Sequencing of this T cell receptor (beta chain) was carried out in a study of T cell repertoires in cytomegalovirus infection. Study at large: CMV epitopes in the study were HLA-C-restricted (recently identified) and HLA-B-restricted (well studied). In public TCR beta signatures, there were indications of both CMV infection and matching HLA type.

This CDR3 has 17 residues. The V gene's germline CDR1 is SGHAT and CDR2 FQNNGV. Between the trimmed V and J ends, which lost 4 bases and 6 bases, there was a span of 22 bases. In TCRdb, the reads were re-called with MiXCR into one record per CDR3 protein. The sample carries roughly 920,000 distinct CDR3 sequences, around a third recorded once. Study results and caveats: Ex vivo responses were dominated by HLA-C-restricted CMV-specific TCR beta clonotypes.

A remark on this clonotype: Its matching antigen is unknown.

The chain recombines TRBV11-2 with TRBJ2-1; D remains ambiguous. This receptor was taken from a human donor in good health (CMV status not recorded). Some clones in this sample may be carry-over from other donors' samples. The sample consisted of cultured CD8+ T cells from PBMCs, taken from culture after CMV antigen stimulation. Written as DNA, the CDR3 is TGTGCCAGCAGCTCCCGGTCGTGGGCGGCGCAAACCAATGAGCAGTTCTTC. It translates to CASSSRSWAAQTNEQFF.